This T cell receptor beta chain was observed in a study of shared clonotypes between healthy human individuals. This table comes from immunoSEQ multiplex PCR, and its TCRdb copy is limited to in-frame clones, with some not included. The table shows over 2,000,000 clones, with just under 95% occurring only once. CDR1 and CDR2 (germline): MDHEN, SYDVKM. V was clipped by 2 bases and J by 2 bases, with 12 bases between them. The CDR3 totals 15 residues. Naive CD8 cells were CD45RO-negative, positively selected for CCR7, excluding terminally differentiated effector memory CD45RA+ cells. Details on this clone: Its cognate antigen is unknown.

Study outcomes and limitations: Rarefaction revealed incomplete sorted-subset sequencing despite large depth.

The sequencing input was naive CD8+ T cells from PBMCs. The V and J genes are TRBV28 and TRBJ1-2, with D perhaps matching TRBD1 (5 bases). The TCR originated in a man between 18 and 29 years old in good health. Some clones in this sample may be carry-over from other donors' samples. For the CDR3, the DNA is TGTGCCAGCAGTTTAATCCCCGGGGCGAACTATGGCTACACCTTC. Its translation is CASSLIPGANYGYTF.